This TCR beta chain is from a study of early T cells in non-severe SARS-CoV-2 infection. As for the study in general: Bulk RNA taken from unsorted whole blood was sequenced, leaving chains unpaired. The study, taken as a whole, reports: There was a bias toward anti-spike CD8 responses in VDJdb matching, which missed private and CD4 specificities.

This clonotype has at least ten counts. The antigen is not known. Unique molecular identifiers were added to individual cDNA molecules. TCRdb called the 5' RACE reads again in MiXCR, with one record for every CDR3 protein. The data hold about 83,000 distinct CDR3 sequences, with about 9.4% observed a single time. This TCR came from an adult who was a healthcare worker with PCR-confirmed SARS-CoV-2 infection or an uninfected control (not recorded which). The sample here was whole blood, taken at baseline.

CDR3 protein: CATSSDSSGANVLTF. The DNA for the CDR3 is TGTGCCACCAGCAGTGACAGCTCTGGGGCCAACGTCCTGACTTTC. This sequence joins TRBV15 and TRBJ2-6; TRBD1 is a possible D gene (5 bases). There are 15 residues in the CDR3. In germline, CDR1 is LNHNV, CDR2 YYDKDF (reference sequence). Trimming removed 3 bases from V and 0 bases from J, with 6 bases in between.